Listed below are T cell receptor beta chains from one sample, sequenced in a study of T-cell reconstitution after alpha-beta-depleted transplantation in children. TCRdb passed the PCR reads through MiXCR, listing each CDR3 protein once. The sample consists of fewer than 40,000 distinct CDR3 sequences, around 7% of them appearing once. The sequencing here drew on peripheral blood, taken 60 days after TCRalphabeta/CD19-depleted stem cell transplant. These receptors were obtained from a child under two years old who had a stem cell transplant for acute myeloid leukemia, so the T cells may come from the graft donor. Both conserved end residues are trimmed from each CDR3. Fields, in order: CDR3 protein, V gene, D gene, J gene. A D gene is named only where the DNA matches it firmly.

ASSLSTGAKNIQY | TRBV11-2 | - | TRBJ2-4
ASSLGPGGGTEAF | TRBV7-6 | TRBD1 | TRBJ1-1
SARGGRPGEQY | TRBV20-1 | TRBD2 | TRBJ2-7
ASSTPGQVYNEQF | TRBV6-2/TRBV6-3 | - | TRBJ2-1
ASSQAGERETQY | TRBV28 | TRBD2 | TRBJ2-5
ASSPKREFWNEQF | TRBV7-3 | TRBD2 | TRBJ2-1
ASSLSGTGARETQY | TRBV28 | TRBD1 | TRBJ2-5
ASSSFDRNTEAF | TRBV7-9 | - | TRBJ1-1
ASSFGGLAGLGDTQY | TRBV7-9 | TRBD2 | TRBJ2-3
ATLDRLNTEAF | TRBV10-3 | - | TRBJ1-1
ASSVDPGETQY | TRBV9 | - | TRBJ2-5
ASSLEDRANEKLF | TRBV7-9 | TRBD1 | TRBJ1-4
ASSLSAELRADTQY | TRBV27 | - | TRBJ2-3
ASSLDGGEQY | TRBV7-9 | - | TRBJ2-7
ATSRSGTGVTGELF | TRBV24-1 | TRBD1 | TRBJ2-2
ASSPNTYYEQY | TRBV12-3/TRBV12-4 | - | TRBJ2-7
SARASGYYGYT | TRBV20-1 | - | TRBJ1-2
ASSLTFMNTEAF | TRBV7-2 | - | TRBJ1-1
ASRRADTQY | TRBV5-1 | - | TRBJ2-3
ASSYSRTSGDGTDTQY | TRBV6-6 | TRBD2 | TRBJ2-3
ASSFTEDEQY | TRBV7-9 | - | TRBJ2-7
ASSAYRVDDEQY | TRBV28 | - | TRBJ2-7
ASSYRGSGRRETQY | TRBV7-2 | TRBD2 | TRBJ2-5
ASSLAGQGGETQY | TRBV7-9 | - | TRBJ2-5
ASSYGTGMVHEQY | TRBV6-9 | - | TRBJ2-7
ASTSGAGTDTQY | TRBV5-1 | - | TRBJ2-3
ASSLSPGPHTEAF | TRBV7-6 | - | TRBJ1-1
ASSNGPSGSPLH | TRBV7-9 | - | TRBJ1-6